This T cell receptor beta chain was recorded in a study of cytomegalovirus exposure and HLA in healthy donors. Use of 60 Vbeta and 13 Jbeta primers characterized the PCR. TCRdb keeps only in-frame clones here, not all; method: immunoSEQ multiplex PCR. This table holds 200,000 to 250,000 clones, about 84% found once. The CDR3 length is 16 residues. Germline CDR1 is LGHNA and CDR2 is YNFKEQ. V dropped 1 base and J dropped 4; count of bases not matched to a gene: 3. The specimen sequenced was PBMCs. The rearrangement uses TRBV4-2 and TRBJ2-1; TRBD2 agrees at 11 bases. The source is a human donor in good health. DNA of the CDR3: TGTGCCAGCAGCCAAGCACTAGCGGGAGAGTACAATGAGCAGTTCTTC. Its translation is CASSQALAGEYNEQFF.